Following are 23 T cell receptor beta chains from one sample sequenced in a study of T cell responses to AZD1222 COVID-19 vaccine (dated by TCRdb to the early 2020s). Library prep was done by the immunoSEQ multiplex PCR assay. This immuneACCESS table, as held by TCRdb, lists in-frame sequences with V and J called but not all clones. Of the missing ones, under half trace to an unresolved V gene in checked studies; the others have no known cause. This sample comprises about 100,000 clones, roughly nine tenths of them detected only once. The ten largest clones represent about 1.7% of the sample. This specimen's time point label, interpreted: baseline before first vaccination. The sample was peripheral blood, taken on day 0 of AZD1222 vaccination. The receptors stem from an adult in good health.

The V call is TRBV27, the J call TRBJ1-5; D is possibly TRBD1 (6 bases). Germline V gene lookup returns CDR1 MNHEY and CDR2 SMNVEV (reference sequence). There are 12 residues in the CDR3. Trimming cost V 8 bases and J 6 bases, with 11 bases left between them. The CDR3, as DNA: TGTGCCAGCCGCTGGGGGCCTCAGCCCCAGCATTTT. Its protein product is CASRWGPQPQHF.

This chain's CDR3 is CASSIWTYHPSYNEQFF. The CDR3 DNA is TGTGCCAGTAGTATCTGGACTTATCACCCCTCCTACAATGAGCAGTTCTTC. The V call is TRBV19, the J call TRBJ2-1, with D possibly matching TRBD2 (5 bases). Germline V CDR1 and CDR2: LNHDA, SQIVND (reference sequence). The CDR3 sequence is 17 residues long. With 3 bases removed from V and 0 bases from J, the gap between germline ends came to 15 bases.

The chain joins TRBV5-8 to TRBJ2-5; TRBD1 matches 8 bases. Germline values: CDR1 SGHTS, CDR2 YDEGEE. V lost 4 bases to trimming and J lost 5 bases; unmatched junction nucleotides: 7. This CDR3 has 14 amino acids. The CDR3 reads CASSRGQGRETQYF. The CDR3 region has the DNA TGTGCCAGCAGCCGAGGACAGGGCAGGGAGACCCAGTACTTC.

As regards this clone: One junction end does not reproduce the germline sequence, and a read error may be involved. The V call is TRBV18, the J call TRBJ1-5, with 7 positions matching TRBD1. The CDR3 loop spans 18 amino acids. Germline V CDR1 and CDR2: KGHSH, LQKENI. CDR3 protein: CASAPAKTGVLSNQPQHF. CDR3 coding DNA: TGTGCCAGCGCACCGGCCAAAACAGGGGTATTGAGCAATCAGCCCCAGCATTTT.

This clone was detected only once. This rearrangement joins TRBV7-9 to TRBJ1-2, with D tentatively TRBD1 (5 bases). The CDR3 runs to 12 residues. Germline assignment: CDR1 SEHNR and CDR2 FQNEAQ (reference sequence). V lost 10 bases and J 8 bases, leaving 17 bases between the germline ends. The CDR3 loop reads CATTPLGRGYTF. CDR3 coding DNA: TGTGCCACAACCCCTCTGGGGCGGGGCTACACCTTC.

V gene TRBV28 combines with J gene TRBJ1-3; no clear D. Trimming cost V 2 bases and J 4 bases, with 3 bases left between them. The CDR3 contains 12 residues. The germline gives CDR1 MDHEN, CDR2 SYDVKM. The CDR3 coding sequence is TGTGCCAGCAGTTTAGTGGGAAACACCATATATTTT. Translated, it gives CASSLVGNTIYF.

V is TRBV6-2 or TRBV6-3 and J is TRBJ2-1; D not certain. From germline, CDR1 is MNHEY and CDR2 SVGEGT. The CDR3 consists of 14 residues. V gave up 4 bases and J gave up 3 bases, with 10 bases separating them. The CDR3: CASSLPDNYNEQFF. The DNA of the CDR3 is TGTGCCAGCAGTTTACCCGACAACTACAATGAGCAGTTCTTC.

The V and J genes are TRBV29-1 and TRBJ1-4; D not certain. The germline CDR1 and CDR2 sequences are SQVTM and ANQGSEA. CDR3 length: 15 amino acids. The ends were cut back, 1 base at V and 0 bases at J, with 9 bases in the middle. Here the CDR3 reads CSVEVVGATNEKLFF. The CDR3 DNA follows: TGCAGCGTTGAAGTTGTTGGCGCAACTAATGAAAAACTGTTTTTT.

The chain joins TRBV10-1 to TRBJ2-5; 11 positions agree with TRBD2. Germline CDR1 WNHNN, CDR2 SYGVQD (reference sequence). CDR3 length: 16 amino acids. V was clipped by 5 bases and J by 5 bases; unmatched bases: 10. The CDR3 loop is CASSIVAGGPVETQYF. In DNA form, the CDR3 reads TGCGCCAGCAGTATCGTAGCGGGAGGGCCTGTGGAGACCCAGTACTTC.

This clone was picked up one time. The chain has TRBV6-2 or TRBV6-3 and TRBJ1-2; D may be TRBD1 (5 bases). V was pared by 2 bases and J by 7 bases, with 20 bases between. There are 16 residues in the CDR3. From germline, CDR1 is MNHEY and CDR2 SVGEGT. The CDR3 is CASSYASGRRGSGYTF. CDR3 DNA: TGTGCCAGCAGTTACGCCTCGGGACGCCGAGGGTCTGGCTACACCTTC.

The sample holds one count of this clone. The CDR3 nucleotides read TGTGCCAGCAGCTCGACAACTTCGGGTGAAGCTTTCTTT. Amino acids: CASSSTTSGEAFF. The V gene is TRBV5-4, the J gene TRBJ1-1; D is uncertain. Germline CDR1 reads SGHNT; CDR2 reads YYREEE (reference sequence). This CDR3 spans 13 amino acids. Trimming removed 3 bases from V and 7 bases from J, with 13 bases in between.

This sequence joins TRBV18 and TRBJ1-6; the D gene is possibly TRBD1 (6 bases). V lost 0 bases and J lost 6, with 18 bases in between. Per the germline V gene, CDR1 is KGHSH and CDR2 is LQKENI. This CDR3 is 18 amino acids long. The CDR3 protein is CASSPPLSPDSFNSPLHF. CDR3 DNA: TGTGCCAGCTCACCACCGTTGTCCCCGGACAGCTTTAATTCACCCCTCCACTTT.

The chain links TRBV3-1 (or the pseudogene TRBV3-2) to TRBJ1-2; a possible D gene is TRBD1 (6 bases). Germline V gene lookup returns CDR1 LGHDT and CDR2 YNNKEL (reference sequence). With 5 bases removed from V and 12 bases from J, the gap between germline ends came to 25 bases. This CDR3 is built from 15 residues. The CDR3 nucleotides read TGTGCCAGCAGCAGGTCCCCTACAACAGGGTGGGTGGACACCTTC. Its translation: CASSRSPTTGWVDTF.

The CDR3 nucleotides read TGTGCCAGCAGCTTAAGAGTGAGGGGTTCCTACAATGAGCAGTTCTTC. The encoded protein is CASSLRVRGSYNEQFF. The chain is built from TRBV7-9 and TRBJ2-1, with D perhaps matching TRBD1 or TRBD2 (5 bases each). Trimming took off 2 bases at V and 1 base at J, with 12 bases between the two ends. The V gene's germline CDR1 is SEHNR and CDR2 FQNEAQ (reference sequence). This CDR3 region has 16 residues.

This clone turned up a few times. The J gene is TRBJ2-3, the V gene TRBV30; D is perhaps TRBD1 or TRBD2 (5 bases each). Germline lookup yields CDR1 GTSNPN and CDR2 SVGIG (reference sequence). Between the trimmed V and J ends, which lost 8 bases and 1 base, there was a span of 16 bases. The CDR3 covers 14 residues. The CDR3 loop reads CARLERGGTDTQYF. CDR3 coding DNA: TGTGCCCGCCTGGAGAGGGGAGGCACAGATACGCAGTATTTT. Full variable domain (outside the CDR3, taken from reference TRBV30 and TRBJ2-3): SQTIHQWPATLVQPVGSPLSLECTVEGTSNPNLYWYRQAAGRGLQLLFYSVGIGQISSEVPQNLSASRPQDRQFILSSKKLLLSDSGFYLCARLERGGTDTQYFGPGTRLTVL.

This clone was recorded only once. V and J are TRBV2 and TRBJ1-4; no clear D gene. Germline V gene sequence: CDR1 SNHLY, CDR2 FYNNEI. V gave up 2 bases and J gave up 4 bases, with 8 bases separating them. CDR3 size: 14 residues. CDR3 in amino acids: CASSESHINEKLFF. The CDR3 DNA is TGTGCCAGCAGTGAAAGTCATATTAATGAAAAACTGTTTTTT.

This chain uses TRBV3-1 (or the pseudogene TRBV3-2) with TRBJ2-7; 12 bases map to TRBD1. CDR3 size: 15 residues. Germline loops: CDR1 LGHDT, CDR2 YNNKEL (reference sequence). V was clipped by 1 base and J by 6 bases; unmatched bases: 4. DNA for the CDR3: TGTGCCAGCAGCCAAGGGGACAGGGGGCTCAGCGAGCAGTACTTC. It specifies CASSQGDRGLSEQYF.

This rearrangement joins TRBV14 to TRBJ2-3, with TRBD2 matching 13 bases. This CDR3 contains 17 residues. V dropped 0 bases and J dropped 4; count of bases not matched to a gene: 4. Germline V lookup: CDR1 SGHDN, CDR2 FVKESK. This chain's CDR3 is CASSQEQLAGGPDTQYF. The CDR3 bases are TGTGCCAGCAGCCAAGAACAACTAGCGGGAGGGCCAGATACGCAGTATTTT. Drawing the rest from reference TRBV14 and TRBJ2-3, the complete variable domain is EAGVTQFPSHSVIEKGQTVTLRCDPISGHDNLYWYRRVMGKEIKFLLHFVKESKQDESGMPNNRFLAERTGGTYSTLKVQPAELEDSGVYFCASSQEQLAGGPDTQYFGPGTRLTVL.

The chain couples TRBV19 to TRBJ1-5; D is ambiguous. Trimming left V 5 bases short and J 7 bases short, with 18 bases between. The CDR3 is made up of 15 amino acids. From germline, CDR1 is LNHDA and CDR2 SQIVND (reference sequence). The CDR3 protein is CASSGYADAGQPQHF. The CDR3 DNA follows: TGTGCCAGTAGTGGTTACGCAGATGCCGGCCAGCCCCAGCATTTT.

The rearrangement uses TRBV19 and TRBJ1-5; D is ambiguous. V was cut by 6 bases and J by 7 bases, with 13 bases left in between. Germline V gene lookup returns CDR1 LNHDA and CDR2 SQIVND (reference sequence). The CDR3 has 13 amino acids. The CDR3 region is CASSQSHGQPQHF. The CDR3 coding sequence is TGTGCCAGTAGCCAATCCCATGGGCAGCCCCAGCATTTT.

The J gene is TRBJ1-2, the V gene TRBV2; D call uncertain. Trimming pared 8 bases from V and 8 bases from J, leaving 24 bases between. Germline CDR1 SNHLY, CDR2 FYNNEI. CDR3 length: 15 amino acids. CDR3 sequence: CASVSTNGNLDGYTF. As DNA, the CDR3 is TGTGCCAGCGTTTCGACCAATGGGAATCTGGACGGCTACACCTTC.

The chain uses TRBV5-1 and TRBJ2-2; 13 bases are shared with TRBD2. This CDR3 is built from 17 residues. V was clipped by 4 bases and J by 3 bases; unmatched bases: 6. Germline loops: CDR1 SGHRS, CDR2 YFSETQ. CDR3 loop: CASSPTGLAGYTGELFF. The CDR3 nucleotides are TGCGCCAGCAGCCCCACGGGACTAGCGGGATACACCGGGGAGCTGTTTTTT. Complete variable domain (other parts from reference TRBV5-1 and TRBJ2-2): KAGVTQTPRYLIKTRGQQVTLSCSPISGHRSVSWYQQTPGQGLQFLFEYFSETQRNKGNFPGRFSGRQFSNSRSEMNVSTLELGDSALYLCASSPTGLAGYTGELFFGEGSRLTVL.

The chain employs TRBV4-3 and TRBJ2-7, with 13 positions matching TRBD2. V lost 1 base and J lost 1; bases outside the gene matches: 7. Germline CDR1 LGHNA, CDR2 YSLEER. The CDR3 runs 18 residues. The CDR3 sequence is CASSQAGTSGDRSYEQYF. CDR3 bases: TGCGCCAGCAGCCAAGCGGGGACTAGCGGGGATAGGTCCTACGAGCAGTACTTC.